The following is a T cell receptor beta chain sequence with its context. Germline loops: CDR1 SGHTA, CDR2 FQGTGA. Trimming took 2 bases from V and 0 from J; bases not matched to a gene: 2. The CDR3 contains 15 residues. Authors' methods: Amplification of reference gene primers was used by the study to estimate nucleated cell counts. Measured with immunoSEQ multiplex PCR; TCRdb has only the in-frame clones, and not every one. V, J and clone size derive from that table, while D and trimming were established from the DNA sequence. The sample contains under 200,000 clones, 65% to 80% of which appear only once. The data derive from a study of blood T cell repertoires in COVID-19. Study overall: The United States, Italy and Spain were the sources of the acute and convalescent COVID-19 samples. T cells, B-cell-depleted T cells, or PBMCs supplied cDNA or gDNA.

What was sequenced was peripheral blood. This sequence joins TRBV7-3 and TRBJ2-3; 7 nucleotides align to TRBD1. The source of this sequence is a man between 60 and 75 years old with acute or convalescent COVID-19. The CDR3 bases are TGTGCCAGCAGCTTAGGACAGGCTAGCACAGATACGCAGTATTTT. It yields the protein CASSLGQASTDTQYF.